This T cell receptor beta chain was sequenced in a study of cytomegalovirus exposure and HLA in healthy donors. There are 13 residues in the CDR3. The V gene's germline CDR1 is SNHLY and CDR2 FYNNEI. Unmatched junction bases numbered 6, after V lost 6 bases and J lost 5 bases. The PCR employed 60 Vbeta primers together with 13 Jbeta primers. Repertoires were generated with immunoSEQ multiplex PCR, while TCRdb's copy carries only in-frame clones and drops some. Found here are under 200,000 clones, about 77% of them singletons; the top ten hold over 2%. This clone was found once. The TCR sequence derives from a man in his 60s in good health and CMV-seronegative. What was sequenced was PBMCs. J is TRBJ2-7 and V is TRBV2; 8 nucleotides agree with TRBD1. The CDR3 reads CASRLTGVDEQYF. The CDR3 DNA is TGTGCCAGCAGGTTGACAGGGGTTGACGAGCAGTACTTC.